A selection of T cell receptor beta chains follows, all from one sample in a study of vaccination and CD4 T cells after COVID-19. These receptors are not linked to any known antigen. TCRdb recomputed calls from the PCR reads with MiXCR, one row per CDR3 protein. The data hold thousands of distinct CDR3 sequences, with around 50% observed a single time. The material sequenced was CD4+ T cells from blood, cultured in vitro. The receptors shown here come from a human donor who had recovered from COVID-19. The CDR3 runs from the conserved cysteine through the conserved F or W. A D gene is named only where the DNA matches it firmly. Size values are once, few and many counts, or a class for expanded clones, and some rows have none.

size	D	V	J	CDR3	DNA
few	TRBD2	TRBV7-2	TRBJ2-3	CASSLVGAGGGDTQYF	TGTGCCAGCAGCTTAGTTGGGGCCGGGGGGGGAGATACGCAGTATTTT
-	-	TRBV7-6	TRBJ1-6	CASSLVTGSNSPLHF	TGTGCCAGCAGCTTGGTAACAGGGTCTAATTCACCCCTCCACTTT
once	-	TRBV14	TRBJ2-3	CASSRRGALPDTQYF	TGTGCCAGCAGCCGAAGGGGGGCCCTCCCGGATACGCAGTATTTT
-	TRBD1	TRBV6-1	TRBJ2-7	CASRPGGTGAYEQYF	TGTGCCAGCAGGCCGGGCGGGACAGGGGCCTACGAGCAGTACTTC
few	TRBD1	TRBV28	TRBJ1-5	CASTGTGNQPQHF	TGTGCCAGCACAGGGACAGGCAATCAGCCCCAGCATTTT
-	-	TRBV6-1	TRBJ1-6	CASSGGSPLHF	TGTGCCAGCAGTGGAGGGTCACCCCTCCACTTT
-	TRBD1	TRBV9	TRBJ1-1	CASSVLGGGGTEAFF	TGTGCCAGCAGCGTATTAGGGGGCGGTGGCACTGAAGCTTTCTTT
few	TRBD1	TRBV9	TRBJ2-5	CASTEQGKETQYF	TGTGCCAGCACCGAACAGGGGAAAGAGACCCAGTACTTC
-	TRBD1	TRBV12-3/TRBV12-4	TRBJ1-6	CASTRGSYNSPLHF	TGTGCCAGCACCAGGGGGTCTTATAATTCACCCCTCCACTTT
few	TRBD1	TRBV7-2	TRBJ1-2	CASSLETGGFGYTF	TGTGCCAGCAGCTTAGAGACAGGGGGCTTTGGCTACACCTTC
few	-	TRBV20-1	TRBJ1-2	CSAPFSLIYGYTF	TGCAGTGCTCCTTTCTCCCTCATCTATGGCTACACCTTC
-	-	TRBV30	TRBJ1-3	CAWSVGVRVNTIYF	TGTGCCTGGAGTGTCGGTGTCCGGGTAAACACCATATATTTT
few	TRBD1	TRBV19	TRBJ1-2	CASHRQGGYGYTF	TGTGCCAGTCACCGCCAGGGGGGCTATGGCTACACCTTC
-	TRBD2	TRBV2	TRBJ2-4	CASRAGGAGNIQYF	TGTGCCAGCAGGGCGGGAGGGGCAGGAAACATTCAGTACTTC
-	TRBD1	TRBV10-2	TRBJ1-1	CASRYQGGTEAFF	TGCGCCAGCAGATACCAGGGGGGCACTGAAGCTTTCTTT
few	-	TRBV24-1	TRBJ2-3	CATSDPVARGHPDTQYF	TGTGCCACCAGTGATCCTGTAGCCCGGGGACACCCAGATACGCAGTATTTT
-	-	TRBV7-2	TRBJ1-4	CASSLGRGTRGKLFF	TGTGCCAGCAGCTTAGGGCGGGGGACTCGAGGAAAACTGTTTTTT
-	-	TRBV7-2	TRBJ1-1	CASSSQDGGGTEAFF	TGTGCCAGCAGCTCTCAAGACGGAGGGGGAACTGAAGCTTTCTTT
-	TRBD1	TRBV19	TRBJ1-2	CASSPGQGGYGYTF	TGTGCCAGTAGCCCTGGACAGGGGGGATATGGCTACACCTTC
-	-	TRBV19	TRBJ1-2	CVSSRQGTNYGYTF	TGTGTCAGTAGTAGGCAGGGAACTAACTATGGCTACACCTTC
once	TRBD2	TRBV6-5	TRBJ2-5	CASSSGLAGGTQYF	TGTGCCAGCAGTTCGGGACTAGCGGGGGGGACCCAGTACTTC
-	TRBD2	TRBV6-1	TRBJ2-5	CASILAGGSETQYF	TGTGCCAGCATCTTAGCGGGGGGGTCTGAGACCCAGTACTTC
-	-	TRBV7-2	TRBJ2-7	CASSLTVGVTAYEQYF	TGTGCCAGCAGCTTAACTGTGGGGGTTACGGCCTACGAGCAGTACTTC
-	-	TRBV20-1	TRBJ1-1	CSARGGSTEAFF	TGCAGTGCTAGAGGGGGTTCCACTGAAGCTTTCTTT
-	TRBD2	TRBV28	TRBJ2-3	CASVPPAGGTDTQYF	TGTGCCAGCGTCCCCCCGGCGGGAGGGACAGATACGCAGTATTTT
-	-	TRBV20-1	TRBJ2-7	CSANTAYEQYF	TGCAGTGCTAATACAGCCTACGAGCAGTACTTC
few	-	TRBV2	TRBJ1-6	CASRSTASSYNSPLHF	TGTGCCAGCAGGAGCACCGCAAGCTCCTATAATTCACCCCTCCACTTT
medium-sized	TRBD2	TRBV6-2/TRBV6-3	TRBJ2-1	CASSYSRLAGGYNEQFF	TGTGCCAGCAGTTACTCGAGGCTAGCGGGGGGGTACAATGAGCAGTTCTTC
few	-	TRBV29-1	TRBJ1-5	CSVVSGTANQPQHF	TGCAGCGTTGTATCCGGGACGGCCAATCAGCCCCAGCATTTT
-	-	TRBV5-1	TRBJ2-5	CASSLGDTQETQYF	TGCGCCAGCAGCTTGGGAGATACCCAAGAGACCCAGTACTTC
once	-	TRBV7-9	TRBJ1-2	CASSPYRVEGYTF	TGTGCCAGCAGCCCATACAGGGTGGAGGGCTACACCTTC
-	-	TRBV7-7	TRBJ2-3	CASSSGGPPDTQYF	TGTGCCAGCAGCTCCGGGGGACCACCAGATACGCAGTATTTT